The 30 T cell receptor beta chains in this list originate from one sample, sequenced in a study of Ad26.COV2.S vaccination and SARS-CoV-2 variants. Stated treatment: 15 to 20 received Ad26.COV2.S at low or high dose, single or two shots; 5 received placebo; per-sample allocation not given. Sample collection was performed on day 63 after the first vaccine or placebo injection. Measured with immunoSEQ multiplex PCR; TCRdb has only the in-frame clones, and not every one. The sample lists hundreds of thousands of clones; more than 80% were seen once. The specimen comprised peripheral blood, sampled in a trial of Ad26.COV2.S vaccine versus placebo. These TCRs come from a person aged 18-65 years who received the Ad26.COV2.S COVID-19 vaccine or a placebo.

This chain joins TRBV7-8 and TRBJ2-3, with 8 bases lining up with TRBD2. This CDR3 is 16 amino acids long. Unmatched junction bases numbered 8, after V lost 1 base and J lost 5 bases. Germline assignment: CDR1 SGHVS and CDR2 FQNEAQ. The CDR3 protein is CASSLVTGRDVDTQYF. In DNA form, the CDR3 reads TGTGCCAGCAGCTTAGTGACCGGGAGGGACGTAGATACGCAGTATTTT.

The rearrangement links TRBV7-2 to TRBJ1-1; no clear D. This CDR3 has 13 residues. Per germline, CDR1 SGHTA and CDR2 FQGNSA. V gave up 8 bases and J gave up 2 bases, with 12 bases separating them. The CDR3 sequence is CASLIWPNTEAFF. DNA of the CDR3: TGTGCCAGCTTGATATGGCCCAACACTGAAGCTTTCTTT.

The rearrangement uses TRBV9 and TRBJ1-5; TRBD1 matches at 7 bases. Germline V gene lookup returns CDR1 SGDLS and CDR2 YYNGEE. J gave up 2 bases and V 0 bases, and 5 bases lay outside the gene matches. CDR3 length equals 16 residues. This CDR3 reads CASSVGGGGGNQPQHF. The CDR3 DNA sequence: TGTGCCAGCAGCGTAGGGGGAGGGGGCGGCAATCAGCCCCAGCATTTT.

The rearrangement uses TRBV7-8 and TRBJ1-6; TRBD1 matches 8 bases. The length of the CDR3 is 15 residues. Per germline, CDR1 SGHVS and CDR2 FQNEAQ. The trim removed 0 bases at V and 10 bases at J, leaving 5 bases unmatched. This CDR3 reads CASSLAGTGGSPLHF. The CDR3 bases are TGTGCCAGCAGCTTAGCTGGGACAGGAGGGTCACCCCTCCACTTT.

This chain connects TRBV7-9 to TRBJ2-5, with unresolved D. The CDR3 sequence is 14 residues long. The germline V gene encodes CDR1 SEHNR and CDR2 FQNEAQ (reference sequence). Trimming took off 6 bases at V and 5 bases at J, with 16 bases between the two ends. The CDR3 loop is CASRFNSLGETQYF. The CDR3 DNA reads as TGTGCCAGCAGGTTCAATAGTCTGGGGGAGACCCAGTACTTC.

This chain connects TRBV30 to TRBJ1-5; possible D gene TRBD1, 6 bases. V was trimmed by 2 bases and J by 5 bases, leaving 10 bases between them. The CDR3 loop spans 13 amino acids. Germline assignment: CDR1 GTSNPN and CDR2 SVGIG (reference sequence). This chain's CDR3 is CAWSNGGHQPQHF. In nucleotides, the CDR3 is TGTGCCTGGAGTAATGGGGGGCATCAGCCCCAGCATTTT.

The chain is built from TRBV19 and TRBJ2-2; tentative D call: TRBD2 (5 bases). The CDR3 is 16 residues long. Germline-derived CDR1 and CDR2 are LNHDA and SQIVND (reference sequence). Trimming removed 3 bases at V and 4 bases at J, with 15 bases between. The CDR3 DNA reads as TGTGCCAGTAGTATCCAACGGAGCGGTAGCACCGGGGAGCTGTTTTTT. This encodes CASSIQRSGSTGELFF. Full variable domain (remainder filled in from reference TRBV19 and TRBJ2-2): DGGITQSPKYLFRKEGQNVTLSCEQNLNHDAMYWYRQDPGQGLRLIYYSQIVNDFQKGDIAEGYSVSREKKESFPLTVTSAQKNPTAFYLCASSIQRSGSTGELFFGEGSRLTVL.

This chain joins TRBV30 and TRBJ2-3; D remains ambiguous. The V gene lost 3 bases and the J gene lost 8 bases, with 9 bases spanning the gap. The CDR3 runs to 11 residues. The germline V gene encodes CDR1 GTSNPN and CDR2 SVGIG (reference sequence). The CDR3 sequence is CAWSARGTQYF. The CDR3 DNA sequence: TGTGCCTGGAGCGCTAGAGGTACGCAGTATTTT.

The genes are TRBV7-2 and TRBJ1-3, with 8 bases that match TRBD1. Germline lookup yields CDR1 SGHTA and CDR2 FQGNSA. CDR3 length: 15 amino acids. Losses at the gene ends were 5 bases for V and 4 bases for J; bases not matched to a gene: 7. The CDR3 region is CASSPQTGEGNTIYF. For the CDR3, the DNA is TGTGCCAGCAGCCCCCAGACAGGGGAGGGAAACACCATATATTTT.

The J gene is TRBJ2-3, the V gene TRBV30; D call uncertain. V lost 2 bases and J lost 4, with 16 bases in between. CDR1 is GTSNPN and CDR2 is SVGIG in the germline V gene (reference sequence). The CDR3 covers 15 residues. In DNA, the CDR3 is TGTGCCTGGAGTCCCGACCGTCTAGTCCCAGATACGCAGTATTTT. The encoded protein is CAWSPDRLVPDTQYF.

This chain joins TRBV6-5 and TRBJ1-1; 9 nucleotides align to TRBD1. Germline CDR1 reads MNHEY; CDR2 reads SVGAGI. The CDR3 length is 15 residues. J lost 7 bases, V lost 5 bases, and 11 bases had no gene match. The CDR3 sequence is CASSKQLRGQGEAFF. DNA of the CDR3: TGTGCCAGCAGTAAACAACTTAGGGGACAGGGTGAAGCTTTCTTT.

The rearrangement links TRBV12-5 to TRBJ2-3; the D gene could be TRBD1 or TRBD2 (5 bases each). Between the trimmed V and J ends, which lost 1 base and 3 bases, there was a span of 14 bases. Germline V gene lookup returns CDR1 LGHNT and CDR2 FRNRAP. The CDR3 consists of 16 residues. CDR3 in amino acids: CASGLGIYGGTDTQYF. CDR3 DNA: TGTGCTAGTGGTTTGGGGATTTATGGGGGTACAGATACGCAGTATTTT.

The chain combines TRBV30 with TRBJ1-2; no clear D gene. V was pared by 6 bases and J by 5 bases, with 19 bases between. The CDR3 runs to 14 residues. Per the germline V gene, CDR1 is GTSNPN and CDR2 is SVGIG (reference sequence). CDR3 DNA: TGTGCCTGCAGAACTACGTCCTCGGGATATGGCTACACCTTC. Encoded protein: CACRTTSSGYGYTF.

The rearrangement uses TRBV5-6 and TRBJ2-3; D is unclear. With 4 bases removed from V and 7 bases from J, the gap between germline ends came to 10 bases. The CDR3 extends over 12 amino acids. CDR1 and CDR2 (germline): SGHDT, YYEEEE. CDR3 in amino acids: CASSQPTHTQYF. CDR3 coding DNA: TGTGCCAGCAGCCAACCGACTCATACGCAGTATTTT.

The gene calls are TRBV25-1 and TRBJ2-5; D not resolved. Trimming took off 3 bases at V and 2 bases at J, with 10 bases between the two ends. Germline V gives CDR1 MGHDK, CDR2 SYGVNS. The CDR3 is 14 amino acids. CDR3 residues: CASSDFGSQETQYF. The DNA of the CDR3 is TGTGCCAGCAGTGACTTCGGCAGTCAAGAGACCCAGTACTTC.

The chain recombines TRBV27 with TRBJ2-7; D uncertain. Germline CDR1 is MNHEY and CDR2 is SMNVEV (reference sequence). With 0 bases removed from V and 0 bases from J, the gap between germline ends came to 6 bases. CDR3 length: 14 amino acids. CDR3 coding DNA: TGTGCCAGCAGTTTATCGACGATCTCCTACGAGCAGTACTTC. Its protein product is CASSLSTISYEQYF.

The J gene is TRBJ2-1, the V gene TRBV20-1; D remains unclear. Trimming took off 2 bases at V and 12 bases at J, with 8 bases between the two ends. The CDR3 has 10 residues. Germline V gene sequence: CDR1 DFQATT, CDR2 SNEGSKA (reference sequence). CDR3 DNA sequence: TGCAGTGCTAGACTATTAGGGCAGTTCTTC. This gives the protein CSARLLGQFF.

The rearrangement links TRBV18 to TRBJ2-7, with D possibly TRBD2 on 6 matching bases. Germline values: CDR1 KGHSH, CDR2 LQKENI. The CDR3 is made up of 16 amino acids. V was clipped by 0 bases and J by 6 bases, with 18 bases between them. The chain's CDR3 is CASSPPEGRSTGEQYF. The DNA of the CDR3 is TGTGCCAGCTCACCACCGGAAGGGAGGTCGACGGGCGAGCAGTACTTC.

This rearrangement joins TRBV30 to TRBJ1-4; D remains unclear. Germline CDR1 and CDR2: GTSNPN and SVGIG (reference sequence). The length of the CDR3 is 14 residues. V gave up 2 bases and J gave up 0 bases, with 7 bases separating them. The DNA for the CDR3 is TGTGCCTGGAGTAGGAGTGCAACTAATGAAAAACTGTTTTTT. Translating gives CAWSRSATNEKLFF.

V is TRBV7-3 and J is TRBJ1-6, with 9 nucleotides matching TRBD1. Per the germline V gene, CDR1 is SGHTA and CDR2 is FQGTGA. Trimming removed 1 base from V and 6 bases from J; junction bases left unmatched: 4. This CDR3 contains 16 residues. The CDR3 nucleotides read TGTGCCAGCAGCTTAAGAGGGACAGGGTCTAATTCACCCCTCCACTTT. It encodes CASSLRGTGSNSPLHF. The variable domain in full, with the rest retrieved from reference TRBV7-3 and TRBJ1-6, is GAGVSQTPSNKVTEKGKYVELRCDPISGHTALYWYRQSLGQGPEFLIYFQGTGAADDSGLPNDRFFAVRPEGSVSTLKIQRTERGDSAVYLCASSLRGTGSNSPLHFGNGTRLTVT.

This clone was detected once. CDR3 coding DNA: TGTGCCAGCAGGTTGGACAGGGCTGGGGCCAACGTCCTGACTTTC. Protein sequence: CASRLDRAGANVLTF. The chain combines TRBV3-1 (or the pseudogene TRBV3-2) with TRBJ2-6; TRBD1 matches at 8 bases. Germline CDR1 LGHDT, CDR2 YNNKEL (reference sequence). The CDR3 has 15 amino acids. V was clipped by 6 bases and J by 2 bases; unmatched bases: 3.

This CDR3 reads CASRIGQGSEKLFF. The CDR3, as DNA: TGTGCCAGCAGAATCGGACAGGGTAGTGAAAAACTGTTTTTT. This chain links TRBV6-5 with TRBJ1-4, with 8 bases lining up with TRBD1. From germline, CDR1 is MNHEY and CDR2 SVGAGI. Trimming removed 6 bases from V and 7 bases from J; junction bases left unmatched: 7. The CDR3 has 14 residues.

The V call is TRBV10-1, the J call TRBJ2-1; 9 bases align to TRBD2. Per the germline V gene, CDR1 is WNHNN and CDR2 is SYGVQD (reference sequence). The junction had 1 base not matched to a gene; V was cut back by 2 bases and J by 5 bases. The CDR3 sequence is 14 residues long. The CDR3 DNA sequence: TGCGCCAGCAGTGAGGGACTAGCGAACAATGAGCAGTTCTTC. Translated: CASSEGLANNEQFF.

This clone has a handful of counts. This rearrangement joins TRBV6-5 to TRBJ1-2; TRBD1 matches at 8 bases. Germline-derived CDR1 and CDR2 are MNHEY and SVGAGI. Trimming removed 5 bases from V and 7 bases from J; junction bases left unmatched: 12. The CDR3 is made up of 15 amino acids. The CDR3 DNA reads as TGTGCCAGCAGTCCCGGACAGGGCCCATTTTCTGGCTACACCTTC. Translating gives CASSPGQGPFSGYTF.

V is TRBV11-3 and J is TRBJ2-4, with D hard to call. The CDR3 spans 14 residues. The germline gives CDR1 SGHNT, CDR2 YENEEA. Trimming cost V 5 bases and J 13 bases, with 21 bases left between them. CDR3: CASSDPKTDSRQYF. The CDR3 nucleotides read TGTGCCAGCAGCGACCCTAAGACGGATTCGCGGCAGTACTTC.

This clone came up a few times. The chain employs TRBV27 and TRBJ2-7, with D perhaps matching TRBD1 (6 bases). The CDR3 contains 14 residues. The germline V gene has CDR1 MNHEY and CDR2 SMNVEV (reference sequence). V was trimmed by 3 bases and J by 7 bases, leaving 16 bases between them. The CDR3 DNA reads TGTGCCAGCAGTTTTTTTCAGGGGACGGGGGAGCAGTACTTC. It specifies CASSFFQGTGEQYF.

The CDR3 loop is CASSPRLADTGELFF. CDR3 coding DNA: TGTGCCAGCAGCCCCAGACTAGCAGACACCGGGGAGCTGTTTTTT. This sequence joins TRBV7-9 and TRBJ2-2, with 7 bases aligning to TRBD2. After removal of 5 bases from V and 3 bases from J, the junction contained 6 bases not matched to a gene. This CDR3 has 15 amino acids. Germline V gene lookup returns CDR1 SEHNR and CDR2 FQNEAQ (reference sequence).

The chain carries TRBV7-9 and TRBJ1-2; D gene ambiguous. The CDR3 has 15 amino acids. Germline CDR1 SEHNR, CDR2 FQNEAQ (reference sequence). Trimming stripped 1 base from V and 8 bases from J, with 17 bases between. Here the CDR3 DNA reads TGTGCCAGCAGCTTAGTGATGGGCCGAGATGGGGGCTACACCTTC. Amino acids: CASSLVMGRDGGYTF.

The chain joins TRBV7-9 to TRBJ1-1; D remains ambiguous. The CDR3 is made up of 15 amino acids. Germline CDR1 and CDR2: SEHNR and FQNEAQ (reference sequence). Trimming removed 3 bases from V and 2 bases from J, with 13 bases in between. The CDR3 region has the DNA TGTGCCAGCAGCTTCTCTCCAGGTCCAAACACTGAAGCTTTCTTT. Its protein is CASSFSPGPNTEAFF.

The V and J genes are TRBV6-5 and TRBJ1-1; D gene ambiguous. Trimming left V 3 bases short and J 2 bases short, with 16 bases between. This CDR3 has 16 residues. Germline V CDR1 and CDR2: MNHEY, SVGAGI. The CDR3 nucleotides are TGTGCCAGCAGTTATCCCCCCGGGGTGGCCAACACTGAAGCTTTCTTT. Translated: CASSYPPGVANTEAFF.